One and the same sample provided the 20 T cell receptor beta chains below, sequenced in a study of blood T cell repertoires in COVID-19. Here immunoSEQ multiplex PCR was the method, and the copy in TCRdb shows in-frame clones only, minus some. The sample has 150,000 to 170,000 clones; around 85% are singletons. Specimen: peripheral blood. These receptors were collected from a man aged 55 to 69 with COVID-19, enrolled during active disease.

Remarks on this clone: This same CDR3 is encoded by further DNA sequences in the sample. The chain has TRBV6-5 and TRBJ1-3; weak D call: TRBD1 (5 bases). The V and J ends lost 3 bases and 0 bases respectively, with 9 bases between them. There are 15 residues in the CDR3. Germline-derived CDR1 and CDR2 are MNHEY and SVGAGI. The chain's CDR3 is CASSYSRDSGNTIYF. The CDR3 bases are TGTGCCAGCAGTTATTCCAGGGACTCTGGAAACACCATATATTTT.

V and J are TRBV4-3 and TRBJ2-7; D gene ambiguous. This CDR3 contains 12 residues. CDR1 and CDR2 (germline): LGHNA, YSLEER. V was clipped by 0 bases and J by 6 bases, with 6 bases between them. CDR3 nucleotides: TGCGCCAGCAGCCAAGATCGTCGCGAGCAGTACTTC. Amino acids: CASSQDRREQYF.

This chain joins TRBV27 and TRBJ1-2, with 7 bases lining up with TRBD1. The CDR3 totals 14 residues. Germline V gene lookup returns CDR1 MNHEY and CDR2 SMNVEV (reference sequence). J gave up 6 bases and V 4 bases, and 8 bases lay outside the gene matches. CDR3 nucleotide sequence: TGTGCCAGCAGTTCCTCCGGGACAGTGGATGGCTACACCTTC. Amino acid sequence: CASSSSGTVDGYTF.

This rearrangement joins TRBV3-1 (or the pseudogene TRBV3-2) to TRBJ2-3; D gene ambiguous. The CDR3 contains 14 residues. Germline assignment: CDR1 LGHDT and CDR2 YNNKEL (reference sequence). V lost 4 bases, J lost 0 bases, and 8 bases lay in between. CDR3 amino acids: CASSLSGSTDTQYF. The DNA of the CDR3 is TGTGCCAGCAGCCTCTCCGGGAGCACAGATACGCAGTATTTT.

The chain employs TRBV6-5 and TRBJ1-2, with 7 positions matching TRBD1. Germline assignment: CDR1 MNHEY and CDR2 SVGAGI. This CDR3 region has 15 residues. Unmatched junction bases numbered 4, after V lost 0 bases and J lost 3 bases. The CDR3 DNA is TGTGCCAGCAGTTACTCACCCAGGGGGGACTATGGCTACACCTTC. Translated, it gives CASSYSPRGDYGYTF.

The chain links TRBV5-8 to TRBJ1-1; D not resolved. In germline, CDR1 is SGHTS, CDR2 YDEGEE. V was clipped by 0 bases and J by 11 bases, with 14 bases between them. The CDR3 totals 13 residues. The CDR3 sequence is CASSLGQVVVAFF. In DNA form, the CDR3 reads TGTGCCAGCAGCTTGGGGCAAGTGGTCGTCGCTTTCTTT.

CDR3 nucleotide sequence: TGTGCCAGCAGCGTAGCAGACAGCCGTTCGGGCGAGACCCAGTACTTC. Amino acids: CASSVADSRSGETQYF. The gene calls are TRBV9 and TRBJ2-5; D might be TRBD1 (5 bases). The CDR3 consists of 16 residues. The germline V gene has CDR1 SGDLS and CDR2 YYNGEE. Between the trimmed V and J ends, which lost 0 bases and 5 bases, there was a span of 17 bases.

The CDR3 region has the DNA TGCGCCAGCAGCTCGGGAGGACTCCTCACTTATTCACCCCTCCACTTT. Translated: CASSSGGLLTYSPLHF. V is TRBV5-1 and J is TRBJ1-6; D ambiguous. CDR3 length: 16 amino acids. V shed 3 bases and J shed 8 bases, with 18 bases lying between them. Germline V lookup: CDR1 SGHRS, CDR2 YFSETQ. The full variable domain, in which reference TRBV5-1 and TRBJ1-6 provide the parts outside the CDR3, is KAGVTQTPRYLIKTRGQQVTLSCSPISGHRSVSWYQQTPGQGLQFLFEYFSETQRNKGNFPGRFSGRQFSNSRSEMNVSTLELGDSALYLCASSSGGLLTYSPLHFGNGTRLTVT.

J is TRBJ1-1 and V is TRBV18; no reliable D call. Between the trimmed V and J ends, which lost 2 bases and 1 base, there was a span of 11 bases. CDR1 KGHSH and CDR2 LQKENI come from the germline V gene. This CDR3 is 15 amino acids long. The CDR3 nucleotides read TGTGCCAGCTCACCATCTCTAACTCCGAACACTGAAGCTTTCTTT. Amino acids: CASSPSLTPNTEAFF.

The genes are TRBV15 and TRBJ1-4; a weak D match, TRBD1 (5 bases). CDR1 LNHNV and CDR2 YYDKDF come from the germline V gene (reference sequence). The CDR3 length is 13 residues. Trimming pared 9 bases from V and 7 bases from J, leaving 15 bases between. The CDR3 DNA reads TGTGCCACGAAGGGACTGAACGCTGAAAAACTGTTTTTT. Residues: CATKGLNAEKLFF.

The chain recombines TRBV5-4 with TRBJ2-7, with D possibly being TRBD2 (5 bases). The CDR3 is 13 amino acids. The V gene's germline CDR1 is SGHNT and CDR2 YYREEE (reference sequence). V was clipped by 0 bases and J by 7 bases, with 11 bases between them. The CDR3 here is CASSLDDEGEQYF. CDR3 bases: TGTGCCAGCAGCTTGGACGATGAGGGTGAGCAGTACTTC.

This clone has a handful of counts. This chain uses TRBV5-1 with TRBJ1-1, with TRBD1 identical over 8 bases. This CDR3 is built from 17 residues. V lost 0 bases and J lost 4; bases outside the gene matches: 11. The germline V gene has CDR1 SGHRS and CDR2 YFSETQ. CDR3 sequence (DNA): TGCGCCAGCAGCTTGGGAGACGGAGCAGGGGGCCCCACTGAAGCTTTCTTT. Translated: CASSLGDGAGGPTEAFF.

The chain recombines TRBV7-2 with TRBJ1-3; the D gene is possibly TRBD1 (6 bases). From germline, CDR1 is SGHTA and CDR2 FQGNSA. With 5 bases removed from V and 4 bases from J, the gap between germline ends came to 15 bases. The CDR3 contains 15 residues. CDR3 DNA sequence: TGTGCCAGCAGCCTACCAGGGGCTTCCGGAAACACCATATATTTT. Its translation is CASSLPGASGNTIYF. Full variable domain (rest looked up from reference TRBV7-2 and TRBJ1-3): GAGVSQSPSNKVTEKGKDVELRCDPISGHTALYWYRQSLGQGLEFLIYFQGNSAPDKSGLPSDRFSAERTGGSVSTLTIQRTQQEDSAVYLCASSLPGASGNTIYFGEGSWLTVV.

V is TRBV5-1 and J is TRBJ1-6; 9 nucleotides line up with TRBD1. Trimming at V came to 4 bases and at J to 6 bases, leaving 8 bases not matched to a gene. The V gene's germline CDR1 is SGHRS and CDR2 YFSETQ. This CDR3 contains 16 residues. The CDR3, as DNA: TGCGCCAGCAGCCTAGACAGGGGGAGAAGTAATTCACCCCTCCACTTT. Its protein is CASSLDRGRSNSPLHF.

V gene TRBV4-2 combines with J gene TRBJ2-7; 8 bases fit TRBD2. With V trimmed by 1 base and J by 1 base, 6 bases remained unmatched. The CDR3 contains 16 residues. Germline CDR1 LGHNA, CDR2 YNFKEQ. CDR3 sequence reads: CASSQGGLAGSYEQYF. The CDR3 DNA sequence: TGTGCCAGCAGCCAAGGTGGGCTAGCGGGTTCCTACGAGCAGTACTTC.

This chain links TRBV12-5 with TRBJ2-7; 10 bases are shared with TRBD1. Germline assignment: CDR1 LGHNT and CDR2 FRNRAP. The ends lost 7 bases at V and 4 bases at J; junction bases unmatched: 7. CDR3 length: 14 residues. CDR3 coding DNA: TGTGCTAGTGCAATAGGACAGGGGGGGTACGAGCAGTACTTC. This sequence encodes CASAIGQGGYEQYF.

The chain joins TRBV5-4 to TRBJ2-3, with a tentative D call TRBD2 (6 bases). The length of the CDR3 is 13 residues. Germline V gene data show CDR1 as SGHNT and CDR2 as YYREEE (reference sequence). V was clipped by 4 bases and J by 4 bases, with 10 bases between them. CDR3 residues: CASSPEGSDTQYF. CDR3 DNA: TGTGCCAGCAGCCCGGAGGGATCAGATACGCAGTATTTT. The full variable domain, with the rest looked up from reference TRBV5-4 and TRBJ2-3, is ETGVTQSPTHLIKTRGQQVTLRCSSQSGHNTVSWYQQALGQGPQFIFQYYREEENGRGNFPPRFSGLQFPNYSSELNVNALELDDSALYLCASSPEGSDTQYFGPGTRLTVL.

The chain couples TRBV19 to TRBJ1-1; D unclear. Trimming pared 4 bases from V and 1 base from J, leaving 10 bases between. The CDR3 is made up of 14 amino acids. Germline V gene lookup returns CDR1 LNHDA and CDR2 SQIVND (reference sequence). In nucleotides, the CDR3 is TGTGCCAGTAGTACGACAAACCAGAACACTGAAGCTTTCTTT. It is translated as CASSTTNQNTEAFF.

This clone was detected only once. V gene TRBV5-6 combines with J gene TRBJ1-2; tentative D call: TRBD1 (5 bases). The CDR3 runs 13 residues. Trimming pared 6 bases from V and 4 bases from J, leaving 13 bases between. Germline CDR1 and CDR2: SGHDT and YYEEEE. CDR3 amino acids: CASKWGDVYGYTF. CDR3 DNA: TGTGCCAGCAAATGGGGGGATGTCTATGGCTACACCTTC.

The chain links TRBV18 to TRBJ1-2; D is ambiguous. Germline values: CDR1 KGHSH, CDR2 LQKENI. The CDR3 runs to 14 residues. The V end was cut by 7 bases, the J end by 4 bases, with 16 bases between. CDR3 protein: CASWTGVVGYGYTF. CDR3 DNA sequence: TGTGCCAGCTGGACCGGGGTTGTCGGCTATGGCTACACCTTC. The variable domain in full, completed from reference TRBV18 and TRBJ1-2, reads NAGVMQNPRHLVRRRGQEARLRCSPMKGHSHVYWYRQLPEEGLKFMVYLQKENIIDESGMPKERFSAEFPKEGPSILRIQQVVRGDSAAYFCASWTGVVGYGYTFGSGTRLTVV.